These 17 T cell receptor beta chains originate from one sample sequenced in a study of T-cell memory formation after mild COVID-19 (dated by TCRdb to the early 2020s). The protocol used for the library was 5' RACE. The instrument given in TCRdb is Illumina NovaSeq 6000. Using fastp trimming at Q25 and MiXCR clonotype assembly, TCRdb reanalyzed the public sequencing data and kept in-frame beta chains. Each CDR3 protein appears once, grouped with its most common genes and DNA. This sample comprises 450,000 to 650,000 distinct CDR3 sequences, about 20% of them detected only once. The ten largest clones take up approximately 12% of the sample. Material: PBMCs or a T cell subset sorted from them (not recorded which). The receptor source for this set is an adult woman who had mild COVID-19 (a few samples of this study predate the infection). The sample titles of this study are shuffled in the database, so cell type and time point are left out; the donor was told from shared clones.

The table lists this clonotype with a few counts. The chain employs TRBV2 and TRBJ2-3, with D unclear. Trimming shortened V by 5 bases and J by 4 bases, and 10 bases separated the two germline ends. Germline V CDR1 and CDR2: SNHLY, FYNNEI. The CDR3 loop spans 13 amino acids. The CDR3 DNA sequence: TGTGCCAGCAGTAAGGAGAGTGCAGATACGCAGTATTTT. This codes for CASSKESADTQYF.

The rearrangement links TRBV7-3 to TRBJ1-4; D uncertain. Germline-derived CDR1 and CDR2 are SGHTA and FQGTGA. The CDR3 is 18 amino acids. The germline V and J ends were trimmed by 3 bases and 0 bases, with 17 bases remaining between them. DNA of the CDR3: TGTGCCAGCAGCTTTAAAACCTTAAGAGAAGCAACTAATGAAAAACTGTTTTTT. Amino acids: CASSFKTLREATNEKLFF.

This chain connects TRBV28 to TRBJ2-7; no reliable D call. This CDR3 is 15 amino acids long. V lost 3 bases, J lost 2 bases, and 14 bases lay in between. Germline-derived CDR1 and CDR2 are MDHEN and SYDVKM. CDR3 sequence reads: CASSFPGSLAYEQYF. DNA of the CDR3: TGTGCCAGCAGTTTCCCCGGTAGCCTAGCCTACGAGCAGTACTTC. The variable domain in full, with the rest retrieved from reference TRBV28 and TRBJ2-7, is DVKVTQSSRYLVKRTGEKVFLECVQDMDHENMFWYRQDPGLGLRLIYFSYDVKMKEKGDIPEGYSVSREKKERFSLILESASTNQTSMYLCASSFPGSLAYEQYFGPGTRLTVT.

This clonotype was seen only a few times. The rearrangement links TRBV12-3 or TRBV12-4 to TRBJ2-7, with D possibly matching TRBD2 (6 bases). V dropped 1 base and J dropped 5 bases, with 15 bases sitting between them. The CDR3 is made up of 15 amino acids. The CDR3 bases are TGTGCCAGCAGTTTAGATCGACTAGTCCCTCACGAGCAGTACTTC. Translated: CASSLDRLVPHEQYF.

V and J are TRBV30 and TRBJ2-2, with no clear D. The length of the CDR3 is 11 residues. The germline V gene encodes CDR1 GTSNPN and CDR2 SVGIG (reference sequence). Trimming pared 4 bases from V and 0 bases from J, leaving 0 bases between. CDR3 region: CAWTNTGELFF. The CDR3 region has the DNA TGTGCCTGGACGAACACCGGGGAGCTGTTTTTT.

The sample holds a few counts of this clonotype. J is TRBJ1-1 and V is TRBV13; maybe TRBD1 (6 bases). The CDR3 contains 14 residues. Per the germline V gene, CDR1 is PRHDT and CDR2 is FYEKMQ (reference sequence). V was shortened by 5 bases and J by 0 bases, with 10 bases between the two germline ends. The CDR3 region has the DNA TGTGCCAGCAGCGCAGGGGTCGTGAACACTGAAGCTTTCTTT. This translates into CASSAGVVNTEAFF. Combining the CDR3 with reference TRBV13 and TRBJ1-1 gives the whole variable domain AAGVIQSPRHLIKEKRETATLKCYPIPRHDTVYWYQQGPGQDPQFLISFYEKMQSDKGSIPDRFSAQQFSDYHSELNMSSLELGDSALYFCASSAGVVNTEAFFGQGTRLTVV.

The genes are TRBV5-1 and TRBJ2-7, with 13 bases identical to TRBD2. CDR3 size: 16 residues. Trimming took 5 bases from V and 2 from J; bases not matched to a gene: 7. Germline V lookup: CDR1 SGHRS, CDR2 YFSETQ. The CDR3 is CASSGLAGDSPYEQYF. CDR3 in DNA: TGCGCCAGCAGTGGACTAGCGGGGGATTCCCCCTACGAGCAGTACTTC. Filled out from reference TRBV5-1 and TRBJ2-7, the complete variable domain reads KAGVTQTPRYLIKTRGQQVTLSCSPISGHRSVSWYQQTPGQGLQFLFEYFSETQRNKGNFPGRFSGRQFSNSRSEMNVSTLELGDSALYLCASSGLAGDSPYEQYFGPGTRLTVT.

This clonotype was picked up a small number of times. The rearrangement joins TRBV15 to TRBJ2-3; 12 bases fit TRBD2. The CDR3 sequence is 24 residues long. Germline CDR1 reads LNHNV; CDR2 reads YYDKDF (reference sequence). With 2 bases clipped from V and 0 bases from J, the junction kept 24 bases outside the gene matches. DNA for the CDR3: TGTGCCACCAGCAGACGGTTTGACCCGGCCGCCCCACTAGCGGGGGGACGGAGCACAGATACGCAGTATTTT. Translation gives CATSRRFDPAAPLAGGRSTDTQYF.

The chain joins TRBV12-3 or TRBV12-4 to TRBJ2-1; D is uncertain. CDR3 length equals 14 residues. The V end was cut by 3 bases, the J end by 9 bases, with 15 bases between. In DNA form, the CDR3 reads TGTGCCAGCAGTTTGAACCGCCAAGGCCGTGAGCAGTTCTTC. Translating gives CASSLNRQGREQFF.

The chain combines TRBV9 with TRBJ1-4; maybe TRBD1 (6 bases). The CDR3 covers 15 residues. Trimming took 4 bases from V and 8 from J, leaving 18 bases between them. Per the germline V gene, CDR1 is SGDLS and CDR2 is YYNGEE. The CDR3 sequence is CASSSNSNRAEKLFF. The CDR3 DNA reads TGTGCCAGCAGCAGTAATTCAAACAGGGCCGAAAAACTGTTTTTT.

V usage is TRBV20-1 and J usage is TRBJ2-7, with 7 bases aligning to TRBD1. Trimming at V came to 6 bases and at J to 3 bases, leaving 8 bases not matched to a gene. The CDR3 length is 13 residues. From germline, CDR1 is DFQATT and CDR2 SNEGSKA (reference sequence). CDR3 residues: CSARRQGDYEQYF. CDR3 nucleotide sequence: TGCAGTGCCAGAAGACAGGGAGACTACGAGCAGTACTTC.

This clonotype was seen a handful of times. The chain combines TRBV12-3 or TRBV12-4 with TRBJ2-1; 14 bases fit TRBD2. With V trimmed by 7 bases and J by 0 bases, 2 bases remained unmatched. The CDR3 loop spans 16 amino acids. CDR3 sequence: CASIGTSGSSYNEQFF. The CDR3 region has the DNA TGTGCCAGCATAGGGACTAGCGGGAGCTCCTACAATGAGCAGTTCTTC.

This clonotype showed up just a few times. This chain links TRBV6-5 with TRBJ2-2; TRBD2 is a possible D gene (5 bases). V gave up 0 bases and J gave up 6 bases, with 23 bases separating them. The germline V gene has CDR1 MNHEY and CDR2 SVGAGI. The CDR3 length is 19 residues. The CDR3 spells CASSYSRSGKGGLAGELFF. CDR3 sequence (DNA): TGTGCCAGCAGTTACTCGAGATCGGGGAAAGGAGGCCTTGCCGGGGAGCTGTTTTTT.

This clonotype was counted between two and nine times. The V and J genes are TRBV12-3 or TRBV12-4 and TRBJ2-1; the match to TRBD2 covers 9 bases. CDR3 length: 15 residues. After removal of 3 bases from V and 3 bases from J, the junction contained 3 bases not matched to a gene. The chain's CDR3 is CASSLSAGGYNEQFF. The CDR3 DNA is TGTGCCAGCAGTTTGTCAGCGGGGGGCTACAATGAGCAGTTCTTC.

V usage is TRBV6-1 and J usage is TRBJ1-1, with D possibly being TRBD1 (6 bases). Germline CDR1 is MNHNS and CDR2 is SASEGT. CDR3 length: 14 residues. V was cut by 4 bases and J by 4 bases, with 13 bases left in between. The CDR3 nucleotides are TGTGCCAGCAGTGTGAGGGGGTCGGTCACTGAAGCTTTCTTT. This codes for CASSVRGSVTEAFF.

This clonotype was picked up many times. The CDR3 DNA is TGTGCCAGCAGCCAAGCCGGGACAGTGCAGTTCTTC. Translated: CASSQAGTVQFF. This chain joins TRBV14 and TRBJ2-1; TRBD1 matches 7 bases. This CDR3 comprises 12 residues. Trimming at V came to 1 base and at J to 12 bases, leaving 3 bases not matched to a gene. Germline CDR1 is SGHDN and CDR2 is FVKESK.

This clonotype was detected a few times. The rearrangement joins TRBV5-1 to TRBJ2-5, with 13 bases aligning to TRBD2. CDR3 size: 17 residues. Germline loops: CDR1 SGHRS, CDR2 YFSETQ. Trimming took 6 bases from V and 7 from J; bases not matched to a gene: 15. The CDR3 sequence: CASTPSTGLAGEGTQYF. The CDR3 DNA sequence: TGCGCCAGCACTCCCAGTACTGGACTAGCGGGAGAGGGGACCCAGTACTTC.